This T cell receptor (beta chain) was obtained from a study of blood T cell repertoires in COVID-19. Germline loops: CDR1 MGHDK, CDR2 SYGVNS. V was pared by 1 base and J by 1 base, with 7 bases of the junction left unmatched. This CDR3 region has 16 residues. The study counted Cohort 3 donors as recovered given two negative PCRs, clearance, or symptom resolution. As handled by the study authors: Quantification of nucleated cells was approximated via reference gene primer amplification. Here immunoSEQ multiplex PCR was the method, and the copy in TCRdb shows in-frame clones only, minus some. V, J and clone size are taken as reported in that table, and D and trimming were inferred from the DNA itself. The table has some 100,000 clones, 86% seen once.

The rearrangement joins TRBV25-1 to TRBJ2-7; 7 bases match TRBD1. The sample taken for sequencing was PBMCs or T cells enriched from blood (not recorded which). This clonotype originated in a woman aged 45-65 years who had recovered from COVID-19. DNA for the CDR3: TGTGCCAGCAGTGAATCCAACAGGGGTTGGTCCTACGAGCAGTACTTC. Translated: CASSESNRGWSYEQYF.